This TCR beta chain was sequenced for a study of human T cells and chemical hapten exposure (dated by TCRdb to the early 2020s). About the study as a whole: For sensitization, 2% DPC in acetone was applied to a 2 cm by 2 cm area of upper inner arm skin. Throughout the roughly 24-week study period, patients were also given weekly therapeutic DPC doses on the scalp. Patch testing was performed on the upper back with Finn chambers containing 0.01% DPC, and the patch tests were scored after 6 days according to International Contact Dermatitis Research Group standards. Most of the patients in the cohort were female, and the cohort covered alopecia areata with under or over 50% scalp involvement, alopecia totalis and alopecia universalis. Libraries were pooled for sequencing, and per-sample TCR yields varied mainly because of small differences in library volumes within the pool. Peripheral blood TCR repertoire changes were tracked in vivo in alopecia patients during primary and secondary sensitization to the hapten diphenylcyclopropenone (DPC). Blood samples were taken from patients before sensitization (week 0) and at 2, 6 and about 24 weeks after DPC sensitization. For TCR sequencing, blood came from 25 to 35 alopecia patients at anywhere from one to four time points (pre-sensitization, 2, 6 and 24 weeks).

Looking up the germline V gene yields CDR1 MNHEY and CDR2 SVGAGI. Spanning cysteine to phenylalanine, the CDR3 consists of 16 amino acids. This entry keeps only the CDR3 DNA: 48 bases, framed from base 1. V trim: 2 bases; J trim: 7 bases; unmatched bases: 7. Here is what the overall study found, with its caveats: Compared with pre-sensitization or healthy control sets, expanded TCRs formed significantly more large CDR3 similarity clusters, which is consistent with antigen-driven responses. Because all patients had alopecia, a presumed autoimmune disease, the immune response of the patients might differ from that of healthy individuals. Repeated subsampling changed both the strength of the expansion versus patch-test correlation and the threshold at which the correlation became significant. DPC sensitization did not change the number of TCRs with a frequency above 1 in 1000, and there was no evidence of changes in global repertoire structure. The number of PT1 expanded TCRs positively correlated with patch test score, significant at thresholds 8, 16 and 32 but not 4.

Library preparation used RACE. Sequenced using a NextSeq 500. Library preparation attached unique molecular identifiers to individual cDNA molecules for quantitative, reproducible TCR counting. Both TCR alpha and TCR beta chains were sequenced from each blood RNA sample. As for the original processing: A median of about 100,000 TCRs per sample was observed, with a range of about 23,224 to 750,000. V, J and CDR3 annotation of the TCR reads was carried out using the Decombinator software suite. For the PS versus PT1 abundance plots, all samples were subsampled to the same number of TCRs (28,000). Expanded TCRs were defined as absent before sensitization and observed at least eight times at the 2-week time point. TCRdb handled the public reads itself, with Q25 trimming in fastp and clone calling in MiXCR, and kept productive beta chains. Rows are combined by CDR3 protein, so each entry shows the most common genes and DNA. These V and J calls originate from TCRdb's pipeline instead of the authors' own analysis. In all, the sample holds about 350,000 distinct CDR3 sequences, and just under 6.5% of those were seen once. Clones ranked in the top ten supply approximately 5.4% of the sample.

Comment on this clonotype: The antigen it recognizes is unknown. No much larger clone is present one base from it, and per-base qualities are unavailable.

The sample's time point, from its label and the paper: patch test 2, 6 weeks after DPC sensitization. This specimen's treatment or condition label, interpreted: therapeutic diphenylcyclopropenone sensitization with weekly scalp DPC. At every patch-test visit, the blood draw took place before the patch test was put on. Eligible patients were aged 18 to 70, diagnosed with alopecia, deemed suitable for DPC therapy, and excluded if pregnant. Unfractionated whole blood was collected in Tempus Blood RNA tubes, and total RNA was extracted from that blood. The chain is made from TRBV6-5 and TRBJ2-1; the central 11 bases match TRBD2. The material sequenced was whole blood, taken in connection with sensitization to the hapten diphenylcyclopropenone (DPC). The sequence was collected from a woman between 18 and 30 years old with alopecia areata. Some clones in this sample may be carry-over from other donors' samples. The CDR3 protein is CASSYTEASGGNEQFF. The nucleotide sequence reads TGTGCCAGCAGTTACACCGAGGCTAGCGGGGGGAATGAGCAGTTCTTC.